The clone carrying this T cell receptor (beta chain) was picked up one time. The data originate from a study of cytomegalovirus exposure and HLA in healthy donors. The PCR contained 60 Vbeta and 13 Jbeta primers. Repertoires were generated with immunoSEQ multiplex PCR, while TCRdb's copy carries only in-frame clones and drops some. The table includes roughly 150,000 clones, roughly 76% detected once. With V trimmed by 10 bases and J by 9 bases, 15 bases remained unmatched. CDR3 size: 14 residues. The V gene's germline CDR1 is SEHNR and CDR2 FQNEAQ (reference sequence). Sequencing was carried out using PBMCs. The receptor comes from a female donor in good health and CMV-seronegative. The chain combines TRBV7-9 with TRBJ2-1; 7 positions match TRBD1. The CDR3 bases are TGTGCCACCGTACCCTTAGAAGGGGGCTTTGAGCAGTTCTTC. Translating it yields CATVPLEGGFEQFF. The full variable domain, with the rest looked up from reference TRBV7-9 and TRBJ2-1, is DTGVSQNPRHKITKRGQNVTFRCDPISEHNRLYWYRQTLGQGPEFLTYFQNEAQLEKSRLLSDRFSAERPKGSFSTLEIQRTEQGDSAMYLCATVPLEGGFEQFFGPGTRLTVL.